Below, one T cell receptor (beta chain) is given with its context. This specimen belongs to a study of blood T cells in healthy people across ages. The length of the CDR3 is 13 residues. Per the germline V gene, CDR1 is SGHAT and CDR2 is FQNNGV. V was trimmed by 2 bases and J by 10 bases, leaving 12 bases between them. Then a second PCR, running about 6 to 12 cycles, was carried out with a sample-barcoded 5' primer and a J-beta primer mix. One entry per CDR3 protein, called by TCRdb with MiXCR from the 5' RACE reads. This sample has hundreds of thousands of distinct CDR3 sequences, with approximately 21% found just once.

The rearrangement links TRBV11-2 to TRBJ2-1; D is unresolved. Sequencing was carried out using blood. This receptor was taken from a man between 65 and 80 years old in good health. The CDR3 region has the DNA TGTGCCAGCAGCTTAAAAGCGAGAGGAGAGCAGTTCTTC. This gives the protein CASSLKARGEQFF.